The source of this T cell receptor beta chain is a study of cytomegalovirus exposure and HLA in healthy donors. Whole-study results and caveats: Most observed TCR sequences were rare, whereas some public TCRs were detected in many donors.

The PCR ran on 60 Vbeta and 13 Jbeta primers. Generated by immunoSEQ multiplex PCR, the TCRdb table keeps only in-frame clones and is missing some. The data contain roughly 190,000 clones, 75% to 90% of them seen just once; the ten biggest clones take up 1.3%. Of note for this clone: Its antigen remains unidentified.

CDR3 size: 18 residues. Germline CDR1 LNHDA, CDR2 SQIVND (reference sequence). Trimming stripped 5 bases from V and 1 base from J, with 21 bases between. The donors were healthy bone marrow donors. Though nominally healthy at sampling, donors likely had unrecorded immune exposures. The chain combines TRBV19 with TRBJ1-5, with TRBD1 as a possible D gene (5 bases). This sequence was found in a man aged 25-45 years in good health and CMV-seronegative. What was sequenced was PBMCs. The CDR3 here is CASSHQGQGLRSNQPQHF. The CDR3 coding sequence is TGTGCCAGTAGTCACCAGGGCCAGGGACTTAGAAGCAATCAGCCCCAGCATTTT.